This TCR beta chain was recorded in a study of blood T cell repertoires in COVID-19 (dated by TCRdb to 2020 to 2022). Context from the whole study: Collaborator samples came from the United States, Italy and Spain and covered acute and convalescent phases of COVID-19. Where available, HLA class I and class II types were obtained from metadata supplied by the sample provider rather than from assay-based typing. The sample metadata nearly always contained a de-identified subject ID, COVID-19 status, age in years and sex. The prospective study material was composed of cDNA or gDNA derived from T cells, B-cell-depleted T cells, or PBMCs. A freely available public database, intended as a resource for researchers studying the immune response to SARS-CoV-2, is where the repertoires were released. Deeply sampled blood TCRbeta repertoires from subjects exposed to, actively infected with, or recovered from COVID-19 were included in the dataset. Samples came from the ongoing ImmuneRACE study (first 160 participants) plus 1,254 subjects from 6 global collaborators. What the authors observed across the whole study: How much clinical and demographic metadata was included differed by source and by participant, and the metadata was provided uncurated.

Samples from volunteer blood donors who had recovered from COVID-19 were contributed by a second Seattle source. The collaborating institutions used their own protocols to collect whole blood in K2EDTA tubes. Collaborator samples were shipped for TCRbeta analysis as frozen whole blood, isolated PBMCs, or DNA extracted from either sample type. The immunoSEQ Assay, a bias-controlled multiplex PCR, was used to amplify TCRbeta CDR3 regions from genomic DNA. In the original analysis: Nucleated cell counts per sample were estimated from amplification of reference gene primers within the assay. Sequence reads were collapsed and filtered to measure the absolute abundance of every unique TCRbeta CDR3 rearrangement. For each sample, productive Simpson clonality was calculated as the square root of Simpson's diversity index across productive rearrangements. Imported from immuneACCESS, the table was reduced by TCRdb to in-frame sequences with V and J called. These copies leave out some clones; in studies compared against another copy, an unresolved V gene accounts for under half, and the cause of the remainder is not known. V, J and clone size are taken as reported in that table, and D and trimming were inferred from the DNA itself. This sample has 200,000 to 250,000 clones in its table, and 87% of those were observed once. Together, the top ten hold over 9.5% of the sample.

Note on this clone: What this receptor recognizes is not known. Within one base of it there is no much larger clone, and no base qualities were kept.

CDR1 and CDR2, looked up from the germline V gene, are KGHSH and LQKENI. The CDR3 sequence holds 13 residues, the cysteine and phenylalanine included. Only the CDR3 portion is preserved as DNA: 39 bases, with reading frame beginning at the first base. V and J are trimmed by 8 bases and 0 bases, and the gene matches miss 3 bases of the junction. Source material: peripheral blood. The V gene is TRBV18 and the J gene is TRBJ1-1, and TRBD1 aligns with 7 junction nucleotides. This TCR was recovered from a woman aged 18-30 years who had recovered from COVID-19. DNA sequence: TGTGCCAGCGGCGGACAGGTGAACACTGAAGCTTTCTTT. This encodes CASGGQVNTEAFF.